This record concerns one TCR beta chain sequence. Trimming cost V 2 bases and J 3 bases; bases outside gene matches: 9. CDR3 length: 16 amino acids. Germline CDR1 SGHNT, CDR2 YYREEE (reference sequence). The sample comes from a study of blood T cell repertoires in COVID-19. The table came from immunoSEQ multiplex PCR; TCRdb's copy has only in-frame clones and leaves some out. The sample carries 360,000 or so clones, roughly 89% recorded once. Residents of under 25 US areas, aged about 18 to 95 years, made up the participants. Assignment of participants to cohorts was predicated upon participant-reported clinical history. Cohort 3 donors were reported recovered after two negative PCRs, clearance, or symptom resolution.

This clonotype originated in a woman aged 25 to 39 who had recovered from COVID-19. The gene calls are TRBV5-4 and TRBJ2-3; TRBD2 agrees at 7 bases. The sequencing sample was made of PBMCs or T cells enriched from blood (not recorded which). CDR3 nucleotide sequence: TGTGCCAGCAGCTTAGTGGCGGGAGTATGGACAGATACGCAGTATTTT. This sequence encodes CASSLVAGVWTDTQYF.